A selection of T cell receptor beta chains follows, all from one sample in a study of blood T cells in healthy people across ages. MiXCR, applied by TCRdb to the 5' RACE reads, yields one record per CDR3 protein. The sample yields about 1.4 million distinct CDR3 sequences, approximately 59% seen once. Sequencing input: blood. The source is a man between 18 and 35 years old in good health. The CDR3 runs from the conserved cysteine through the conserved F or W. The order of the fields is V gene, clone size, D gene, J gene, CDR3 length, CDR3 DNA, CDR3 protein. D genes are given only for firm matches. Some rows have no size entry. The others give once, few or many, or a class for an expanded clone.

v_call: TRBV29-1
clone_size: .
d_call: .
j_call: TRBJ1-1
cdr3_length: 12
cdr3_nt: TGCAGCGTGAGCAATTCGAACACTGAAGCTTTCTTT
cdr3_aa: CSVSNSNTEAFF

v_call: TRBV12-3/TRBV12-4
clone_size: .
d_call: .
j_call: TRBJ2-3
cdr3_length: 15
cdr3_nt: TGTGCCGGCACCCCAGCCGGGGGGCGCAAAGATACGCAGTATTTT
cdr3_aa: CAGTPAGGRKDTQYF

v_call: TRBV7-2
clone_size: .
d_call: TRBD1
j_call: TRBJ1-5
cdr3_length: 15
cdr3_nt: TGTGCCAGCAACTTATCGGGGACAGCAAATCAGCCCCAGCATTTT
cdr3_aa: CASNLSGTANQPQHF

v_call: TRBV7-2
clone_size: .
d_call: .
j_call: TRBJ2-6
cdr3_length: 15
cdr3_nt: TGTGCCAGCATCCCCAGTTTCTCTGGGGCCAACGTCCTGACTTTC
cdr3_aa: CASIPSFSGANVLTF

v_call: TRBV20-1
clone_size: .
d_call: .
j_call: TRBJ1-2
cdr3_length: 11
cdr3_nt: TGCAGTGCCTATGACTACTATGGCTACACCTTC
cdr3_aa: CSAYDYYGYTF

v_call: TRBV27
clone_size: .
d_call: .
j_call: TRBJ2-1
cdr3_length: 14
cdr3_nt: TGTGCCAGCCGTCCCGTGCTCCCAGACAATGAGCAGTTCTTC
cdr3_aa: CASRPVLPDNEQFF

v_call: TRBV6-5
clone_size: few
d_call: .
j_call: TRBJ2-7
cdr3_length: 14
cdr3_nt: TGTGCCAGCAGTTTGCTCCGGGGGATCAACGAGCAGTACTTC
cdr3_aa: CASSLLRGINEQYF

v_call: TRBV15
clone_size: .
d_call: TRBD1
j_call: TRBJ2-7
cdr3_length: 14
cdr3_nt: TGTGCCACCAGCAGAGTCCAGGGGGTTTACGAGCAGTACTTC
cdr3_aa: CATSRVQGVYEQYF

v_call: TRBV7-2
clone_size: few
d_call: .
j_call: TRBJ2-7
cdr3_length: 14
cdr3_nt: TGTGCCAGCAGCTACCGGTCCAGTTGGTACGAGCAGTACTTC
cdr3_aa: CASSYRSSWYEQYF

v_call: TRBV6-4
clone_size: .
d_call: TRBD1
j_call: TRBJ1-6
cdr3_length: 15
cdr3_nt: TGTGCCAGCAGTGACTCGAAAGGGGGCAATTCACCCCTCCACTTT
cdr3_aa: CASSDSKGGNSPLHF

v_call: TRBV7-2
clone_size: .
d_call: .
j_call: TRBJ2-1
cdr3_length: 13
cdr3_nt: TGTGCCAGCGGGGGCGGGCTCTACAATGAGCAGTTCTTC
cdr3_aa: CASGGGLYNEQFF

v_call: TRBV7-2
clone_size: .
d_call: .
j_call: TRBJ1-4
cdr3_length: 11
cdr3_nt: TGTGCCAGCAGCTTAGCAAGGGAACTGTTTTTT
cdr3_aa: CASSLARELFF

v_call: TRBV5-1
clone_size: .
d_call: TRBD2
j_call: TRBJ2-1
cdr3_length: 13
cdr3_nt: TGCGCCAGCCGCTCAGCGGGATACAATGAGCAGTTCTTC
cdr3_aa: CASRSAGYNEQFF

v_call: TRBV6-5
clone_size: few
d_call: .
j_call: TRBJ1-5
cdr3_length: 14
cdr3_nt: TGTGCCAGCAGCCGAGACAGGAACTTCCAGCCCCAGCATTTT
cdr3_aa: CASSRDRNFQPQHF

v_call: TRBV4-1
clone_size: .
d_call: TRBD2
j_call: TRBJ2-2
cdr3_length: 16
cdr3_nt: TGCGCCAGCAGCCAGGATAGCGGGATAAACACCGGGGAGCTGTTTTTT
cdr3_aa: CASSQDSGINTGELFF

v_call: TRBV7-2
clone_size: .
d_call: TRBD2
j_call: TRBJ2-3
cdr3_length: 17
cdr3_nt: TGTGCCAGCAGCGGCAGAACTAGCGGGGGGACCACAGATACGCAGTATTTT
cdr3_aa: CASSGRTSGGTTDTQYF

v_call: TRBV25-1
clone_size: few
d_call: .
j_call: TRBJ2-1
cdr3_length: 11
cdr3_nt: TGTGCCAGCTCGAGAGGGGAGACCCAGTTCTTC
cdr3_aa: CASSRGETQFF

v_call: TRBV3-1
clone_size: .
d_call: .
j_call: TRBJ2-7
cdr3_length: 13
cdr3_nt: TGTGCCAGCAGCCATCGGGACAACTACGAGCAGTACTTC
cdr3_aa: CASSHRDNYEQYF

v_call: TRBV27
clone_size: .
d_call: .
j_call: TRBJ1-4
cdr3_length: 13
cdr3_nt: TGTGCCAGCAGGCGGACACCGAATGAAAAACTGTTTTTT
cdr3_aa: CASRRTPNEKLFF

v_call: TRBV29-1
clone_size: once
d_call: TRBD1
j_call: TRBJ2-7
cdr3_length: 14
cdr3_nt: TGCAGCGTGGCCGACAGGGGAGAATTCGGCGAGCAGTACTTC
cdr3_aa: CSVADRGEFGEQYF

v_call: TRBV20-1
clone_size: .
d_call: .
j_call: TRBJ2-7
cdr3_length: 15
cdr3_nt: TGCAGTGCTAATGGCCGGGGGTCGAGCTCCTACGAGCAGTACTTC
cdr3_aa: CSANGRGSSSYEQYF

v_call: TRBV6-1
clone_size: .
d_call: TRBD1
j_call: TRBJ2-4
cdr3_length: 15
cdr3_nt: TGTGCCAGCACCCTAAGGAGGACAGGGGTCCACATTCAGTACTTC
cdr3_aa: CASTLRRTGVHIQYF

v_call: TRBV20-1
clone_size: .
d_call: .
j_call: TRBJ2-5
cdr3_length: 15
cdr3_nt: TGCAGTGCTAGCTCGGTCGTTGCGGTCCAAGAGACCCAGTACTTC
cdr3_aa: CSASSVVAVQETQYF

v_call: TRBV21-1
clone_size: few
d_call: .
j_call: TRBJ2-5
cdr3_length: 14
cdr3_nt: TGTGCCAGCAGCAGCGGGACAGCTCAAGAGACCCAGTACTTC
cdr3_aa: CASSSGTAQETQYF

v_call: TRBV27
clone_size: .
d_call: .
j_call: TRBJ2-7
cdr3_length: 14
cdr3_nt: TGTGCCAGCAGAAGACGGGACACCTCCTACGAGCAGTACTTC
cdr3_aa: CASRRRDTSYEQYF

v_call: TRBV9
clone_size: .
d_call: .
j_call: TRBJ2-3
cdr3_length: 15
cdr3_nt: TGTGCCAGCAGCGTAGGAGGCGGGAGCACAGATACGCAGTATTTT
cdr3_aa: CASSVGGGSTDTQYF

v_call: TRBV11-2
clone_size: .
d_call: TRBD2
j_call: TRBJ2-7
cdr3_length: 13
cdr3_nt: TGTGCCAGCAGCTTAGTCCCTAGCGGCGAGCAGCACTTC
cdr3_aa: CASSLVPSGEQHF

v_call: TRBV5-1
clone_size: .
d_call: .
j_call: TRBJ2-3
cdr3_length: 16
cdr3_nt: TGCGCCAGCAGCTTGGGAGATCCAATACTCACAGATACGCAGTATTTT
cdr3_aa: CASSLGDPILTDTQYF

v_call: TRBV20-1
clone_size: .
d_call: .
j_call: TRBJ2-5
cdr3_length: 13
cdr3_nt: TGCAGTGCTACCCAGGACTGGCAAGAGACCCAGTACTTC
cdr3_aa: CSATQDWQETQYF

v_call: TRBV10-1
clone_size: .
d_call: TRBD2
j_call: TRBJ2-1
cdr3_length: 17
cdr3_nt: TGCGCCAGCAGTGGGGTACTAGCGGGGGGGCCTATTAGTGAGCAGTTCTTC
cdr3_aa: CASSGVLAGGPISEQFF

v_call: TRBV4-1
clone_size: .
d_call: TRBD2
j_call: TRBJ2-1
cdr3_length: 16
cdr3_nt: TGCGCCAGCAGTCCAATCACAGCGGGAGTGCGCAATGAGCAGTTCTTC
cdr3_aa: CASSPITAGVRNEQFF

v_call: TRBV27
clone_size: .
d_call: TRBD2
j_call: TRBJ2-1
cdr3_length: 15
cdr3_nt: TGTGCCAGCAGTTTCGATAGCGGGGGGGCCAATGAGCAGTTCTTC
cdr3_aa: CASSFDSGGANEQFF